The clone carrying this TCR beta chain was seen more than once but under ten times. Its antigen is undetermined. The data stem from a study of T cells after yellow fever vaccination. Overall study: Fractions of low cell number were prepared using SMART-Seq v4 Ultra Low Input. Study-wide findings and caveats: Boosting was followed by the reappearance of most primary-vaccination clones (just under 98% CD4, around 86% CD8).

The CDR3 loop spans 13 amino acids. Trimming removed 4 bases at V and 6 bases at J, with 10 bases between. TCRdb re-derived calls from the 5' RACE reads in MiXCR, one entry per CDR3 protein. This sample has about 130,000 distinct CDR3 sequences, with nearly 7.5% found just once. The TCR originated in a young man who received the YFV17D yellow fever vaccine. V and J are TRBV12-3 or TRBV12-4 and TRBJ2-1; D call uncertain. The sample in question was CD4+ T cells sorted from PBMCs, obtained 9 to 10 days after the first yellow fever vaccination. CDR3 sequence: CASSSERLNEQFF. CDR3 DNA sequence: TGTGCCAGCAGTTCTGAGCGCCTCAATGAGCAGTTCTTC.